The table lists the clone carrying this T cell receptor (beta chain) with many counts. The sample is drawn from a study of T-cell reconstitution after alpha-beta-depleted transplantation in children. A library of TCRbeta sequences, prepared with unique molecular identifiers, was generated. TCRdb processed the PCR reads anew with MiXCR; each CDR3 protein has one entry. Of approximately 200,000 distinct CDR3 sequences listed, about 15% are singletons. V shed 3 bases and J 1 base; nucleotides not matched to a gene: 8. CDR1 is ENHRY and CDR2 is SYGVKD in the germline V gene. The CDR3 is 16 amino acids. The chain employs TRBV10-3 and TRBJ2-5, with TRBD1 identical over 7 bases. The receptor comes from a human donor who donated a stem cell graft to a child with acute lymphoblastic leukemia. This specimen consisted of PBMCs from the stem cell graft donor, obtained from the stem cell graft. The CDR3 nucleotides are TGTGCCATCAGTGACTCCGGGACAGTCCCCCAAGAGACCCAGTACTTC. Its translation: CAISDSGTVPQETQYF.